This TCR beta chain was obtained from a study of T cells expressing NK-cell markers. About the study: Sequenced donors, eight in total, included seven who were HCMV-seropositive and one who was seronegative. General study findings and limits: For six donors, the dominant NKG2C+ clonotypes made up about 1.0-8% of their CD8+ T cells.

TCRdb reprocessed the 5' RACE reads, with one entry per CDR3 protein and no DNA. Its clone listing holds approximately 420,000 distinct CDR3 sequences. To note about this clonotype: Its antigen is currently unknown.

The CDR3 totals 13 residues. Germline-derived CDR1 and CDR2 are LNHDA and SQIVND (reference sequence). The sequenced sample consisted of blood T cells: a sorted CD56 or NKG2C T cell subset, CD4+ or CD8+ T cells, or bulk PBMC T cells (not recorded which). The source is a woman aged 45-65 years in good health. This rearrangement joins TRBV19 to TRBJ2-3. The CDR3 is CASSMNLVDTQYF.